This T cell receptor beta chain was documented in a study of beta chain features in type 1 diabetes (dated by TCRdb to the late 2010s). For context, the study as a whole: Mean age, gender distribution, total cell number and subset yield did not differ between patients and healthy donors. Across all samples, fewer than 110,000,000 sorted cells were examined, and cell number per subset correlated strongly with RNA yield. The study compared TCRB repertoires of sorted circulating CD4+ T cell subsets between recently diagnosed type 1 diabetes patients and matched healthy donors. Regulatory and stem cell-like memory subsets were isolated from only 8 patients and roughly eight healthy donors, whereas naive and central memory subsets came from all 30 or so donors. Overall study outcomes, separate from this receptor: At VDJ recombination sites, patients with type 1 diabetes made fewer insertions and deleted more nucleotides, a pattern implying thymic rearrangement abnormalities. In all four CD4+ subsets, TCRB CDR3 length was moderately but significantly shorter in type 1 diabetes patients. Naive, central memory and regulatory TCRB repertoires appeared more similar among patients than among healthy donors. Because cDNA was sequenced instead of genomic DNA, highly expressing activated cells could be over-represented, though the groups showed no difference in activation or CD3 levels. Shorter templates might have been favored by PCR, but patient and control samples were amplified and corrected together, so both groups would have been affected equally by any skew. HLA sub-analyses involved small numbers of individuals, so any influence of HLA type on TCRB rearrangement remained unresolved.

This clone turned up a few times. Its antigen specificity is not known. Within one base of it there is no much larger clone, and no base qualities were kept. Trimming accounts for 5 bases at V and 15 bases at J, while the number of junction bases matched to no gene is 12. CDR1 and CDR2 were assigned from the germline V gene (reference sequence) as SEHNR and FQNEAQ. Spanning cysteine to phenylalanine, the CDR3 consists of 13 amino acids. The DNA shown is the 39-base CDR3, in frame from base 1. All of the isolated RNA was reverse transcribed with the High Capacity cDNA Reverse Transcription Kit, so expressed TCRB transcripts were sequenced. Deep immunoSEQ sequencing was applied to naive, central memory and regulatory T cell samples, giving an average of around 3.4 million total reads per sample. After sorted cells were lysed in RLT buffer, RNA was extracted with DNase-treated RNeasy Micro or Mini kits, with the choice depending on cell number. Each cell subset was processed separately to prevent cross-contamination, with patient and healthy donor samples processed together. TCRB sequences were amplified from cDNA with the immunoSEQ multiplex PCR, producing 87-bp fragments spanning the CDR3 region. The amplicons were sequenced using the Illumina HiSeq platform. The original methods were these. PCR bias was computationally corrected using synthetic template baselines, reads within Hamming distance 2 were collapsed, and singletons that could not be merged were discarded. Reads were aligned to IMGT to assign V, D and J genes, CDR3 length, and insertions or deletions at six rearrangement sites. Within each subset, clonotype counts were normalized to sorted cell number, after which true diversity and Gini coefficients were computed with the tcR R package. Repertoire sharing was quantified using the overlap coefficient calculated on TCRB nucleotide sequences. TCRdb mirrors the immuneACCESS table, restricted to in-frame sequences. Some clones are absent from its copies; in checked studies, under half trace to an unresolved V gene, and the reason for the others is unknown. That table gives V, J and clone size, and the DNA gave D and trimming. Present in this sample are under 300,000 clones, around a quarter of which were seen just once. The ten largest clones add up to 4% of the sample.

Each donor gave one peripheral blood draw, roughly 110 mL on average, collected into heparinised tubes. Naive, central memory, regulatory and stem cell-like memory CD4+ T cells were sorted on a BD FACSAria II using a panel including CD45RO, CCR7, CD25, CD127, CD95 and CD27. Every sorted population had a purity above 98%. PBMCs were isolated immediately by Lymphoprep density gradient centrifugation and stained directly without culture. So that batch effects would be minimized, each experiment stained and sorted samples in pairs, pairing one healthy donor with one patient. The chain was built from TRBV7-9 and TRBJ2-1, with 8 bases in between that match TRBD1. The sequencing input was central memory CD4+ T cells from blood. The sequence was collected from a man aged 30 to 45 in good health. The DNA is as follows: TGTGCCAGCAGCGCAACCACAGGGGGGTATATGTTCTTC. The encoded protein is CASSATTGGYMFF.